This TCR beta chain was profiled in a study of blood T cell repertoires in COVID-19. About the research overall: COVID-19 samples, acute and convalescent, were from the United States, Italy and Spain. Sample material is recorded as cDNA or gDNA derived from T cells, B-cell-depleted T cells, or PBMCs.

Methods used by the authors: For nucleated cells, counts were estimated from reference gene primer amplification. The table came from immunoSEQ multiplex PCR; TCRdb's copy has only in-frame clones and leaves some out. V and J calls and clone size come straight from that table; D and trimming were deduced from the DNA. This sample yields around 150,000 clones, of which 65% to 85% are seen a single time; roughly 13% belongs to the top ten. The CDR3 sequence is 14 residues long. Germline V gene sequence: CDR1 SGHVS, CDR2 FQNEAQ. Trimming cost V 5 bases and J 4 bases, with 11 bases left between them. Cohort allocation depended upon clinical history that participants reported.

The sequence came from a woman in her sixties or seventies who had recovered from COVID-19. The source material was PBMCs or T cells enriched from blood (not recorded which). The chain is built from TRBV7-8 and TRBJ1-4, with a possible D match to TRBD1 (5 bases). CDR3 bases: TGTGCCAGCAGCCCCGACAGATATAATGAAAAACTGTTTTTT. Its protein product is CASSPDRYNEKLFF.